This T cell receptor (beta chain) was found in a study of blood T cells in healthy people across ages. A second about 7 to 11 cycle PCR used barcoded and J-beta primers. TCRdb reprocessed the 5' RACE reads via MiXCR and lists one record per CDR3 protein. This sample has 1.5 million or so distinct CDR3 sequences, with 40% to 50% found just once. The CDR3 covers 15 residues. Germline CDR1 reads SSHAT; CDR2 reads FNYEAQ (reference sequence). As concerns this clonotype: The germline gene is not matched at one end of the junction; a read error may be the cause.

Sequencing was carried out using blood. This clonotype was sampled from a woman aged 18-29 years in good health. V gene TRBV7-7 combines with J gene TRBJ2-1, with D possibly TRBD1 on 5 matching bases. The CDR3 DNA follows: TGTGCTAGCAGCCGACAGAGAACCGGAGAAAATGAGCAGTTCTTC. This codes for CASSRQRTGENEQFF.